This TCR beta chain stems from a study of OX40 agonist ivuxolimab in advanced cancers. For the wider study: The costimulatory receptor OX40 (CD134) was targeted by ivuxolimab, a fully human IgG2 agonistic monoclonal antibody. Intravenous ivuxolimab was administered to patients every 2 weeks at six dose levels: 0.01, 0.1, 0.3, 1.5, 3 and 10 mg/kg. Of the roughly 52 dose-escalation patients, hepatocellular carcinoma was present in 19, melanoma in around 15, renal cell carcinoma in 9 and head and neck cancer in 9. In the dose-escalation cohort, 70% to 85% of patients were male, and the mean age was approximately 64 years, with a range of about 20 to 79. Patients were allowed to have had prior anti-PD-1, anti-PD-L1 or anti-CTLA-4 therapy, and more than 30% of the dose-escalation patients had previously received checkpoint inhibitors. Partial responses occurred in three dose-escalation patients: two with cutaneous melanoma and one with hepatocellular carcinoma. The point of sequencing TCRbeta in the periphery was to test whether ivuxolimab changed TCR sequence diversity and drove clonal T-cell expansion. The paper reports the monotherapy dose-escalation portion (N of about 54 patients) of the phase I ivuxolimab trial. Overall study results and their limits: In partial responders in the 0.1-3.0 mg/kg groups, normalized peripheral clonal expansion was found to be among the lowest, especially among CD8+ T cells. After ivuxolimab, more expanded clones were found on average in CD8+ T cells than in CD4+ T cells. The antigen specificity of the peripheral T cells that underwent clonal expansion was not determined. Low levels of normalized T-cell clonal expansion were also seen in some nonresponding patients. Clonal expansion of both CD4+ and CD8+ blood T cells was observed from baseline to week 6 at doses 0.1 to 3.0 mg/kg.

On this clone: The specificity of this receptor is unknown. One base away there is no much larger clone; base qualities are not given.

The germline V gene specifies SQVTM as CDR1 and ANQGSEA as CDR2. Deletion took 1 base off V and 1 base off J, with a span of 15 bases between the germline ends. The CDR3 measures 16 amino acids from cysteine to phenylalanine. The retained sequence is limited to the CDR3, 48 bases, with the frame set at the first base. The trial excluded patients who had a history of autoimmune disease or who were on systemic immunosuppression. Peripheral blood for TCR sequencing was drawn from every dose cohort at baseline, at cycle 4 day 1 and at cycle 7 day 1. Samples were obtained from an open-label, multicenter, first-in-human phase I dose-escalation trial of ivuxolimab. Adults with locally advanced or metastatic melanoma, renal cell carcinoma, hepatocellular carcinoma or head and neck squamous cell carcinoma were enrolled in the trial. Before TCR sequencing, CD4+ T cells and CD8+ T cells were sorted from peripheral blood as separate populations.

Genomic DNA was isolated from the sorted cells so that the TCRbeta CDR3 region could be sequenced. The immunoSEQ Assay was used for sequencing of TCRbeta CDR3 regions. In its TCRdb copy, this immuneACCESS table keeps in-frame sequences only and misses some clones. Where compared with another copy, unresolved V genes explain less than half of these, and the others have no known cause. Counted in this sample were around 20,000 clones; around 74% of them appeared once. The leading ten clones occupy about 24% of the sample. The rearranged segments are TRBV29-1 and TRBJ2-3; TRBD1 might be the D gene, on 5 matching bases. This TCR was recovered from an adult with an advanced solid tumor such as melanoma, head and neck, liver or kidney cancer. The material was CD4+ or CD8+ T cells sorted from blood, obtained in a trial of the OX40 agonist ivuxolimab. The CDR3 has the sequence CSVEVGADWGTDTQYF. The nucleotide sequence reads TGCAGCGTTGAAGTTGGGGCTGACTGGGGCACAGATACGCAGTATTTT.